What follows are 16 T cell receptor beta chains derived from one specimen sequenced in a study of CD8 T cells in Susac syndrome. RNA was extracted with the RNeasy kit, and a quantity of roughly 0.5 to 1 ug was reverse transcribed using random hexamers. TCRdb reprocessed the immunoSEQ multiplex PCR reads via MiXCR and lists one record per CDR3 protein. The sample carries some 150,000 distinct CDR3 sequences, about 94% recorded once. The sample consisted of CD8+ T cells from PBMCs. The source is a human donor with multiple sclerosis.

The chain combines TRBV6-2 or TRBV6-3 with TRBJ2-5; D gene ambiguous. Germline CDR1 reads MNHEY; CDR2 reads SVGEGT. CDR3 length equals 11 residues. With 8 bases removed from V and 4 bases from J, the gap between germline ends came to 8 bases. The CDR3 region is CASLLGETQYF. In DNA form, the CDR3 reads TGTGCCAGCCTCCTAGGAGAGACCCAGTACTTC.

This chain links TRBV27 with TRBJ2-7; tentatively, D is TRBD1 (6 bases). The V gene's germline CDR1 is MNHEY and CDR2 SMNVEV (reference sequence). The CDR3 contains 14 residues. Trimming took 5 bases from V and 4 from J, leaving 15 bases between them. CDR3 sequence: CASSLSRTAYEQYF. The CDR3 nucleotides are TGTGCCAGCAGTCTCTCCCGGACAGCATACGAGCAGTACTTC.

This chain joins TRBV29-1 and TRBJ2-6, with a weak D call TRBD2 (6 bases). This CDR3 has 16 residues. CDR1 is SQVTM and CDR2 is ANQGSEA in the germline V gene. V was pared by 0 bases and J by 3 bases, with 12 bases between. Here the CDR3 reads CSVEDRGSDGANVLTF. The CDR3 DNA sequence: TGCAGCGTTGAAGATCGGGGGAGTGATGGGGCCAACGTCCTGACTTTC.

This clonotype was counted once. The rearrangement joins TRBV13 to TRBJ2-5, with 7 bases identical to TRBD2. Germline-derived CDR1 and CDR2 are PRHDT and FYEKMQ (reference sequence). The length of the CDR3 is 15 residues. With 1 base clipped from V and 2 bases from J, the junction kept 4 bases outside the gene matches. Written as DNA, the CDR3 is TGTGCCAGCAGCTTAGAGTCTAGCGGACAAGAGACCCAGTACTTC. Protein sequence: CASSLESSGQETQYF.

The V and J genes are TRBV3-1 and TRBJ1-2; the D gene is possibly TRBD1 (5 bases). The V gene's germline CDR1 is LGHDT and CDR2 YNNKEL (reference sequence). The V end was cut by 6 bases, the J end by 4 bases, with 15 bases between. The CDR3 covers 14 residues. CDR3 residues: CASSPAQGRYGYTF. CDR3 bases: TGTGCCAGCAGTCCGGCGCAGGGCCGCTATGGCTACACCTTC.

The CDR3 protein is CASLLGQSSTDTQYF. CDR3 sequence (DNA): TGCGCCAGCTTACTGGGGCAGAGTAGCACAGATACGCAGTATTTT. This chain links TRBV5-1 with TRBJ2-3; D may be TRBD1 (5 bases). Trimming cost V 7 bases and J 0 bases, with 15 bases left between them. Looked up from germline, CDR1 is SGHRS and CDR2 is YFSETQ. The CDR3 runs 15 residues. The full variable domain, its missing parts supplied by reference TRBV5-1 and TRBJ2-3, is KAGVTQTPRYLIKTRGQQVTLSCSPISGHRSVSWYQQTPGQGLQFLFEYFSETQRNKGNFPGRFSGRQFSNSRSEMNVSTLELGDSALYLCASLLGQSSTDTQYFGPGTRLTVL.

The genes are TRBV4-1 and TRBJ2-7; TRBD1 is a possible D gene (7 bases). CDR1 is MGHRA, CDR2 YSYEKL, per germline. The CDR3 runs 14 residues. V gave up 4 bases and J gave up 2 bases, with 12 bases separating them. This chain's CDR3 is CASSPQGEAYEQYF. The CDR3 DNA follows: TGCGCCAGCAGCCCCCAGGGGGAGGCCTACGAGCAGTACTTC.

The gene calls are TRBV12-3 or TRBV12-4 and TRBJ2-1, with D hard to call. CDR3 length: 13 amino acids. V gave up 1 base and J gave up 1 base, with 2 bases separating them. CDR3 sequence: CASSLESYNEQFF. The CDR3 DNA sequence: TGTGCCAGCAGTTTAGAGTCCTACAATGAGCAGTTCTTC.

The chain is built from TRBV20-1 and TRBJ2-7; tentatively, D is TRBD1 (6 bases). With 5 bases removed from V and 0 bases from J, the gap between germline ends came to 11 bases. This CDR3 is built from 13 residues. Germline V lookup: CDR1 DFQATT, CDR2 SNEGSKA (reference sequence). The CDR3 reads CSARTEISYEQYF. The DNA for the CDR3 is TGCAGTGCTCGGACAGAGATCTCCTACGAGCAGTACTTC.

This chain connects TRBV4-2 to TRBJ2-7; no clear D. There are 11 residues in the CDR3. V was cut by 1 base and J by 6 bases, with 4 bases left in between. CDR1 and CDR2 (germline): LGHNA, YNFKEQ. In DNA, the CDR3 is TGTGCCAGCAGCCAAGGGGCCGAGCAGTACTTC. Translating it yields CASSQGAEQYF.

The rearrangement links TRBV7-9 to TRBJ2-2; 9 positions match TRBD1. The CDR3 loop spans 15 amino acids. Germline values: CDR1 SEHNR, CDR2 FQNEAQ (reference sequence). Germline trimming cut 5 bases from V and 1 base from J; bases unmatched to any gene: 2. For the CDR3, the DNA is TGTGCCAGCAGCCAGGGACAGGGGAACACCGGGGAGCTGTTTTTT. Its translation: CASSQGQGNTGELFF. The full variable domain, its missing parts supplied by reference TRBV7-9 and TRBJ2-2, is DTGVSQNPRHKITKRGQNVTFRCDPISEHNRLYWYRQTLGQGPEFLTYFQNEAQLEKSRLLSDRFSAERPKGSFSTLEIQRTEQGDSAMYLCASSQGQGNTGELFFGEGSRLTVL.

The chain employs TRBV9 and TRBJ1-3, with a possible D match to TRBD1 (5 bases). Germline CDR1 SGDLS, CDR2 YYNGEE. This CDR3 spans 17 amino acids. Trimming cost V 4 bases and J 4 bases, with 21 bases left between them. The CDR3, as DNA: TGTGCCAGCAGCCCCTGGGACCGAGCCAACGGGGGAAACACCATATATTTT. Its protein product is CASSPWDRANGGNTIYF. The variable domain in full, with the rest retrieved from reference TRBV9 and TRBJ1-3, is DSGVTQTPKHLITATGQRVTLRCSPRSGDLSVYWYQQSLDQGLQFLIQYYNGEERAKGNILERFSAQQFPDLHSELNLSSLELGDSALYFCASSPWDRANGGNTIYFGEGSWLTVV.

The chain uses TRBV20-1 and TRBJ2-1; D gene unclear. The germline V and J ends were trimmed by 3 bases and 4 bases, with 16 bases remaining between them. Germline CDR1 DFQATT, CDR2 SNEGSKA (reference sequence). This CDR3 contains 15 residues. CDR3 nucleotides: TGCAGTGCTAGGAATTGGGAAGCGTTATACAATGAGCAGTTCTTC. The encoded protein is CSARNWEALYNEQFF.

In DNA, the CDR3 is TGTGCCAGCAGCTTACGGGACAGTTCCTACGAGCAGTACTTC. As protein: CASSLRDSSYEQYF. This chain connects TRBV11-2 to TRBJ2-7; the match to TRBD1 covers 7 bases. The CDR3 has 14 residues. The trim removed 2 bases at V and 1 base at J, leaving 2 bases unmatched. In germline, CDR1 is SGHAT, CDR2 FQNNGV. The full variable domain, rest sourced from reference TRBV11-2 and TRBJ2-7, is EAGVAQSPRYKIIEKRQSVAFWCNPISGHATLYWYQQILGQGPKLLIQFQNNGVVDDSQLPKDRFSAERLKGVDSTLKIQPAKLEDSAVYLCASSLRDSSYEQYFGPGTRLTVT.

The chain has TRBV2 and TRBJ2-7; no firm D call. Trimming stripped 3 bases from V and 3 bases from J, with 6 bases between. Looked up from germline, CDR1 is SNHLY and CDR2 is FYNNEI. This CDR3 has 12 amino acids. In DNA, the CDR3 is TGTGCCAGCAGTGAGGTCAACTACGAGCAGTACTTC. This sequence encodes CASSEVNYEQYF.

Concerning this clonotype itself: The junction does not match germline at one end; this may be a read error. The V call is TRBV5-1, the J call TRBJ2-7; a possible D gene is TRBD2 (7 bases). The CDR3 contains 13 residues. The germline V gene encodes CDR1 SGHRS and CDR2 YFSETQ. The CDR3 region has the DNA TGCGCCAGCAGCTCCGGGGGGCCCTACGAGCTGTACTTC. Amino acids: CASSSGGPYELYF.